Listed below are T cell receptor beta chains from one sample, sequenced in a study of T cells after yellow fever vaccination. In TCRdb, the 5' RACE reads were re-called with MiXCR into one record per CDR3 protein. The sample consists of around 350,000 distinct CDR3 sequences, around a tenth of them appearing once. Source: PBMCs, taken on the day of the first yellow fever vaccination. These receptors were obtained from a man younger than 35 who received the YFV17D yellow fever vaccine. Each CDR3 is given with its conserved first and last residue. The D gene is left open where the match is weak.

J gene: TRBJ2-2; D gene: .; V gene: TRBV5-5; CDR3 protein: CASSFFGAGELFF
J gene: TRBJ2-5; D gene: .; V gene: TRBV4-1; CDR3 protein: CASSQGNGAETQYF
J gene: TRBJ2-5; D gene: .; V gene: TRBV4-1; CDR3 protein: CASSQGTSVGTQYF
J gene: TRBJ2-2; D gene: TRBD2; V gene: TRBV9; CDR3 protein: CASSYRTSGGALRELFF
J gene: TRBJ1-1; D gene: .; V gene: TRBV7-9; CDR3 protein: CASSQWVGTEAFF
J gene: TRBJ2-1; D gene: TRBD2; V gene: TRBV7-2; CDR3 protein: CASSLAGTSGGAKVNEQFF
J gene: TRBJ2-2; D gene: TRBD2; V gene: TRBV9; CDR3 protein: CASSVLGGGANTGELFF
J gene: TRBJ2-7; D gene: TRBD1; V gene: TRBV7-9; CDR3 protein: CASSWTGAIYEQYF
J gene: TRBJ2-3; D gene: .; V gene: TRBV9; CDR3 protein: CASSVLSGEATDTQYF
J gene: TRBJ2-7; D gene: .; V gene: TRBV27; CDR3 protein: CASSRDFPNEQYF
J gene: TRBJ1-5; D gene: .; V gene: TRBV12-3/TRBV12-4; CDR3 protein: CASSFIANQPQHF
J gene: TRBJ2-2; D gene: .; V gene: TRBV27; CDR3 protein: CASSLEMPGPGELFF
J gene: TRBJ2-1; D gene: TRBD2; V gene: TRBV5-1; CDR3 protein: CASRFPAGGLNEQFF